This is a list of T cell receptor beta chains from one sample in a study of T cell changes during pregnancy in multiple sclerosis. Clones were sequenced by immunoSEQ multiplex PCR, and TCRdb holds only the in-frame ones, with some missing. The sample includes under 80,000 clones, about 94% seen only once; the top ten take about 0.5%. Sequences were derived from peripheral blood, sampled in the third trimester of pregnancy. The receptors were gathered from a female donor with multiple sclerosis, enrolled in a pregnancy study. The CDR3 runs from the conserved cysteine through the conserved F or W.

J gene,V gene,CDR3 protein
TRBJ2-7,TRBV7-2,CASRQRTGNNEQYF
TRBJ2-2,TRBV5-1,CASSLRGRGGELFF
TRBJ1-2,TRBV2,CASSTTGWTNYGYTF
TRBJ1-2,TRBV9,CASSPGPSHIDGYTF
TRBJ2-5,TRBV7-2,CASSTPGAWETQYF
TRBJ1-1,TRBV15,CATSRGPLNTEAFF
TRBJ2-3,TRBV2,CASSEAWGDPAIDTQYF
TRBJ1-5,TRBV14,CASSQSGEDQPQHF
TRBJ1-5,TRBV19,CASSIGRSRNQPQHF
TRBJ2-1,TRBV6-5,CASSSRQGAGDNEQFF